Following are 20 T cell receptor beta chains from one sample sequenced in a study of T-cell memory formation after mild COVID-19. MiXCR, run by TCRdb on the 5' RACE reads, gives a single entry per CDR3 protein. The sample shows around 320,000 distinct CDR3 sequences, just under 20% of them seen only once. The sequenced material came from PBMCs or a T cell subset sorted from them (not recorded which). These receptors originate from a man aged 18 to 30 who had mild COVID-19 (a few samples of this study predate the infection). Cell type and time point are not known.

A few counts support this clonotype. At one end the junction does not follow the germline gene, possibly because of a read error. The J gene is TRBJ2-3, the V gene TRBV29-1, with D unresolved. The CDR3 is 11 residues long. Germline V gene data show CDR1 as SQVTM and CDR2 as ANQGSEA. This chain's CDR3 is CVGWKTDTQYF. The CDR3 nucleotides read TGTGTGGGCTGGAAAACAGATACGCAGTATTTT.

V and J are TRBV6-2 or TRBV6-3 and TRBJ1-5; D is undetermined. The CDR3 has 14 residues. V lost 6 bases and J 0 bases, leaving 9 bases between the germline ends. Germline V gene lookup returns CDR1 MNHEY and CDR2 SVGEGT. The CDR3 spells CASRRSNSNQPQHF. CDR3 DNA: TGTGCCAGCAGACGCAGTAATAGCAATCAGCCCCAGCATTTT.

The CDR3: CASSLASGGRTGELFF. For the CDR3, the DNA is TGTGCCAGCAGCTTAGCGTCCGGGGGGAGAACCGGGGAGCTGTTTTTT. The chain recombines TRBV11-3 with TRBJ2-2, with 7 nucleotides matching TRBD2. V dropped 1 base and J dropped 5; count of bases not matched to a gene: 7. This CDR3 spans 16 amino acids. In germline, CDR1 is SGHNT, CDR2 YENEEA.

The chain couples TRBV24-1 to TRBJ2-3; D is undetermined. This CDR3 contains 16 residues. The germline V gene has CDR1 KGHDR and CDR2 SFDVKD. Between the trimmed V and J ends, which lost 5 bases and 4 bases, there was a span of 18 bases. The CDR3 sequence: CATSATPAGKSDTQYF. DNA for the CDR3: TGTGCCACCAGTGCTACCCCGGCAGGAAAATCAGATACGCAGTATTTT.

The CDR3 bases are TGCGCCAGCAGCCAGGGGACTAGCGGGGGGGCAAATGAGCAGTTCTTC. Protein product: CASSQGTSGGANEQFF. This rearrangement joins TRBV4-1 to TRBJ2-1; 16 bases line up with TRBD2. Germline V gene data show CDR1 as MGHRA and CDR2 as YSYEKL. V was clipped by 3 bases and J by 7 bases; unmatched bases: 3. This CDR3 is 16 amino acids long.

The V and J genes are TRBV18 and TRBJ1-1, with TRBD1 matching over 8 bases. V lost 8 bases, J lost 1 base, and 18 bases stayed unmatched. Germline V CDR1 and CDR2: KGHSH, LQKENI. The CDR3 covers 18 residues. CDR3 sequence (DNA): TGTGCCAGCACCCCTTCACCGGACAGGGTTGAGAAGAACACTGAAGCTTTCTTT. Its translation is CASTPSPDRVEKNTEAFF.

This clonotype showed up just a few times. CDR3 DNA: TGCGCCAGCAGCCAAGAAAAAGGGGGCCTCTATAATTCACCCCTCCACTTT. As protein: CASSQEKGGLYNSPLHF. V is TRBV4-3 and J is TRBJ1-6; 7 bases fit TRBD1. Germline V gene sequence: CDR1 LGHNA, CDR2 YSLEER. V trimming: 0 bases; J trimming: 3 bases; junction bases outside the gene matches: 5. This CDR3 has 17 amino acids.

This clonotype was observed a handful of times. The CDR3 sequence: CASSVASTGGYEQYF. The DNA for the CDR3 is TGTGCCAGCAGCGTAGCTTCGACAGGGGGCTACGAGCAGTACTTC. V and J are TRBV9 and TRBJ2-7; 9 bases are shared with TRBD1. The CDR3 is made up of 15 amino acids. CDR1 and CDR2 from the germline V gene are SGDLS and YYNGEE. V was clipped by 0 bases and J by 3 bases; unmatched bases: 4. The variable domain in full, completed from reference TRBV9 and TRBJ2-7, reads DSGVTQTPKHLITATGQRVTLRCSPRSGDLSVYWYQQSLDQGLQFLIQYYNGEERAKGNILERFSAQQFPDLHSELNLSSLELGDSALYFCASSVASTGGYEQYFGPGTRLTVT.

This clonotype has a single count. J is TRBJ2-2 and V is TRBV11-3; 7 bases line up with TRBD2. V shed 2 bases, J shed 7 bases, and the junction held 7 bases outside the gene matches. The CDR3 extends over 15 amino acids. Germline V gene lookup returns CDR1 SGHNT and CDR2 YENEEA. CDR3 DNA: TGTGCCAGCAGCTTATACCGGGGGGTCGGCGGGGAGCTGTTTTTT. It translates to CASSLYRGVGGELFF.

The J gene is TRBJ1-5, the V gene TRBV24-1; tentative D call: TRBD1 (5 bases). Germline lookup yields CDR1 KGHDR and CDR2 SFDVKD. V was trimmed by 4 bases and J by 4 bases, leaving 7 bases between them. There are 13 residues in the CDR3. This CDR3 is CATSDRENQPQHF. Written as DNA, the CDR3 is TGTGCCACCAGTGACAGGGAAAATCAGCCCCAGCATTTT.

This chain connects TRBV7-2 to TRBJ2-3; D unclear. Trimming pared 2 bases from V and 6 bases from J, leaving 6 bases between. CDR3 length equals 12 residues. Looked up from germline, CDR1 is SGHTA and CDR2 is FQGNSA. Here the CDR3 reads CASSLLLDTQYF. The CDR3 nucleotides read TGTGCCAGCAGCTTACTCCTTGATACGCAGTATTTT.

The V call is TRBV4-3, the J call TRBJ1-1, with 10 bases matching TRBD1. V dropped 6 bases and J dropped 3; count of bases not matched to a gene: 7. From germline, CDR1 is LGHNA and CDR2 YSLEER. This CDR3 spans 15 amino acids. CDR3 sequence reads: CASRKDRGLDTEAFF. In nucleotides, the CDR3 is TGCGCCAGCAGAAAAGACAGGGGGCTTGACACTGAAGCTTTCTTT.

This clonotype has more than one count but fewer than ten. In DNA form, the CDR3 reads TGTGCCAGCAGTTTGAGACTTCCAGATACGCAGTATTTT. It codes for CASSLRLPDTQYF. The rearrangement links TRBV6-2 or TRBV6-3 to TRBJ2-3; no reliable D call. Trimming cost V 4 bases and J 4 bases, with 9 bases left between them. The CDR3 has 13 residues. The germline V gene encodes CDR1 MNHEY and CDR2 SVGEGT.

The chain has TRBV9 and TRBJ2-3; tentative D call: TRBD2 (7 bases). Trimming removed 0 bases at V and 4 bases at J, with 12 bases between. Germline V gene lookup returns CDR1 SGDLS and CDR2 YYNGEE. The CDR3 is made up of 15 amino acids. The CDR3 sequence: CASSVGTGGPDTQYF. CDR3 DNA sequence: TGTGCCAGCAGCGTAGGGACGGGGGGCCCAGATACGCAGTATTTT. Looking up the rest from reference TRBV9 and TRBJ2-3 gives the full variable domain: DSGVTQTPKHLITATGQRVTLRCSPRSGDLSVYWYQQSLDQGLQFLIQYYNGEERAKGNILERFSAQQFPDLHSELNLSSLELGDSALYFCASSVGTGGPDTQYFGPGTRLTVL.

The genes are TRBV11-2 and TRBJ2-3; D remains unclear. Trimming removed 6 bases at V and 4 bases at J, with 11 bases between. Germline V gene data show CDR1 as SGHAT and CDR2 as FQNNGV. This CDR3 has 13 residues. The CDR3 spells CASRLGMADTQYF. The CDR3 DNA is TGTGCCAGCAGGTTGGGGATGGCAGATACGCAGTATTTT.

The genes are TRBV6-2 or TRBV6-3 and TRBJ2-2, with D tentatively TRBD2 (5 bases). Trimming took off 6 bases at V and 4 bases at J, with 12 bases between the two ends. This CDR3 has 14 residues. The V gene's germline CDR1 is MNHEY and CDR2 SVGEGT. CDR3 sequence (DNA): TGTGCCAGCAGGAACTTAGAGGGCACCGGGGAGCTGTTTTTT. The encoded protein is CASRNLEGTGELFF.

The rearrangement links TRBV28 to TRBJ2-7; 10 bases line up with TRBD1. With V trimmed by 4 bases and J by 4 bases, 10 bases remained unmatched. CDR3 length equals 16 residues. Germline loops: CDR1 MDHEN, CDR2 SYDVKM. The CDR3 here is CASSSPARTGGYEQYV. CDR3 sequence (DNA): TGTGCCAGCAGTTCCCCTGCCCGGACAGGGGGTTACGAGCAGTACGTC.

CDR3 DNA: TGTGCCAGCACCTACCGACAGGGCCGGGAGACCCAGTACTTC. Protein sequence: CASTYRQGRETQYF. The chain carries TRBV7-2 and TRBJ2-5; 7 bases are shared with TRBD1. This CDR3 has 14 residues. Germline V gives CDR1 SGHTA, CDR2 FQGNSA. The ends lost 7 bases at V and 5 bases at J; junction bases unmatched: 10.

The sample holds many counts of this clonotype. The chain couples TRBV7-2 to TRBJ2-5; the D is unclear. Germline V gives CDR1 SGHTA, CDR2 FQGNSA. This CDR3 is 13 amino acids long. Deletions cut 4 bases from V and 1 base from J, with 7 bases between. The CDR3 region has the DNA TGTGCCAGCAGCTATTCCCTCCAAGAGACCCAGTACTTC. Translated: CASSYSLQETQYF.

The table lists this clonotype with many counts. The rearrangement uses TRBV6-5 and TRBJ1-1, with D tentatively TRBD1 (6 bases). This CDR3 spans 15 amino acids. Between the trimmed V and J ends, which lost 0 bases and 1 base, there was a span of 9 bases. CDR1 is MNHEY and CDR2 is SVGAGI in the germline V gene. As DNA, the CDR3 is TGTGCCAGCAGTTACTCCGGGACACAGAACACTGAAGCTTTCTTT. It codes for CASSYSGTQNTEAFF.